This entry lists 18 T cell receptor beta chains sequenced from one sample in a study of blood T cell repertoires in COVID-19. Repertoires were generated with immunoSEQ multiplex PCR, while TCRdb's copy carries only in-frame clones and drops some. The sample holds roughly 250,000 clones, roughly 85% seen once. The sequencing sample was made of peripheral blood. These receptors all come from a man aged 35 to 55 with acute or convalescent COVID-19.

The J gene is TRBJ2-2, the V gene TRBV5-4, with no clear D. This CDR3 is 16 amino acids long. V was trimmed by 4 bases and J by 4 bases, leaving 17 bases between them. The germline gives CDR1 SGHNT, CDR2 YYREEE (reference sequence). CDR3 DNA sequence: TGTGCCAGCAGCCCCGACATCCTTCACAGCACCGGGGAGCTGTTTTTT. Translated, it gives CASSPDILHSTGELFF.

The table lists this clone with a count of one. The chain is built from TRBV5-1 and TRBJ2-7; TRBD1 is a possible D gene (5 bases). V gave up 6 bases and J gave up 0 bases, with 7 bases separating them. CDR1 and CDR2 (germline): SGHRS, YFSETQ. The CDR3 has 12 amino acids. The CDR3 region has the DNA TGCGCCAGCACTGACAGCTCCTACGAGCAGTACTTC. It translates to CASTDSSYEQYF. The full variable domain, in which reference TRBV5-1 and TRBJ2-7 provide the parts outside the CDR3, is KAGVTQTPRYLIKTRGQQVTLSCSPISGHRSVSWYQQTPGQGLQFLFEYFSETQRNKGNFPGRFSGRQFSNSRSEMNVSTLELGDSALYLCASTDSSYEQYFGPGTRLTVT.

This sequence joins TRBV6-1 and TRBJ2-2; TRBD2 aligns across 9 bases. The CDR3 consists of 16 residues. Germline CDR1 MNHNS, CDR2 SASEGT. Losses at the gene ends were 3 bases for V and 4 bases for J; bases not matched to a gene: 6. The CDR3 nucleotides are TGTGCCAGCAGTGAGGGGAGCGGGGGGTTCACCGGGGAGCTGTTTTTT. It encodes CASSEGSGGFTGELFF.

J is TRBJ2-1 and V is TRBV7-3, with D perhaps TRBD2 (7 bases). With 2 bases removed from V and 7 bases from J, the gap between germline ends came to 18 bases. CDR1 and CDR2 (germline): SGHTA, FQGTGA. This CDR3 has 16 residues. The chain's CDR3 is CASSLGPGGHGNEQFF. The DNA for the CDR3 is TGTGCCAGCAGCTTAGGTCCGGGGGGCCATGGGAATGAGCAGTTCTTC. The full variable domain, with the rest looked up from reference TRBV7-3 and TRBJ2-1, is GAGVSQTPSNKVTEKGKYVELRCDPISGHTALYWYRQSLGQGPEFLIYFQGTGAADDSGLPNDRFFAVRPEGSVSTLKIQRTERGDSAVYLCASSLGPGGHGNEQFFGPGTRLTVL.

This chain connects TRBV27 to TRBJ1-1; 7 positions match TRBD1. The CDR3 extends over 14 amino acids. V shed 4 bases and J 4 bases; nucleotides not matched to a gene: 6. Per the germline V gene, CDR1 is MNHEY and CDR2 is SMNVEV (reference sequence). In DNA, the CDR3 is TGTGCCAGCAGTTACGGACAGGAGGTCACTGAAGCTTTCTTT. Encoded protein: CASSYGQEVTEAFF.

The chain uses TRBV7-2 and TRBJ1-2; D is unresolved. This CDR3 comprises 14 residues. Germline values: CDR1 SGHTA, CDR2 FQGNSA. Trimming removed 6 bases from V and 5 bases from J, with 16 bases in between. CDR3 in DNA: TGTGCCAGCAGACCCGAACCGTCCCGGTATGGCTACACCTTC. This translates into CASRPEPSRYGYTF. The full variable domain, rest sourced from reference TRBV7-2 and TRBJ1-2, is GAGVSQSPSNKVTEKGKDVELRCDPISGHTALYWYRQSLGQGLEFLIYFQGNSAPDKSGLPSDRFSAERTGGSVSTLTIQRTQQEDSAVYLCASRPEPSRYGYTFGSGTRLTVV.

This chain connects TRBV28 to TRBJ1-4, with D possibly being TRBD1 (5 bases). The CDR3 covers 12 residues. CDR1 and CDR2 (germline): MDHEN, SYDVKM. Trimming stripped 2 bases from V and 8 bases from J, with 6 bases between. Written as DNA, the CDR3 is TGTGCCAGCAGTTTAGGGGGGGAAAAACTGTTTTTT. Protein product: CASSLGGEKLFF.

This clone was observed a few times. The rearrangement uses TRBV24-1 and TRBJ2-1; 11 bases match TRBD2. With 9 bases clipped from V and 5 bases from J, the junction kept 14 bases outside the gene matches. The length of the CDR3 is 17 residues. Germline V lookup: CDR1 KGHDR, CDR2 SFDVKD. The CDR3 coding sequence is TGTGCCACCCCCGAGCCCCCAACTAGCGGGGGCGACAATGAGCAGTTCTTC. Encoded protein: CATPEPPTSGGDNEQFF.

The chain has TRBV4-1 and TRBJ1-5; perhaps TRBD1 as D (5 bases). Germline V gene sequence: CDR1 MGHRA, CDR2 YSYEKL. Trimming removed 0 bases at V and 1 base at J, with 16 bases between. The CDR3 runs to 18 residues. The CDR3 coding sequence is TGCGCCAGCAGCCAAGAGCTCCGAGGGACTTCCAGCAATCAGCCCCAGCATTTT. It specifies CASSQELRGTSSNQPQHF.

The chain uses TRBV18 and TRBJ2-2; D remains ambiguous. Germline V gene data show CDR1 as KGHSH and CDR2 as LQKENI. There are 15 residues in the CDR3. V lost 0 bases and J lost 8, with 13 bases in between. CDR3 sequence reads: CASSPPKQRSGELFF. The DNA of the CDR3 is TGTGCCAGCTCACCACCAAAACAGAGATCGGGGGAGCTGTTTTTT.

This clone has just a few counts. The CDR3 here is CASSSQYEQYF. The CDR3 DNA sequence: TGTGCCAGCAGTTCCCAATACGAGCAGTACTTC. The V and J genes are TRBV2 and TRBJ2-7; D not certain. V was clipped by 5 bases and J by 4 bases, with 6 bases between them. Germline V gene lookup returns CDR1 SNHLY and CDR2 FYNNEI. The CDR3 extends over 11 amino acids.

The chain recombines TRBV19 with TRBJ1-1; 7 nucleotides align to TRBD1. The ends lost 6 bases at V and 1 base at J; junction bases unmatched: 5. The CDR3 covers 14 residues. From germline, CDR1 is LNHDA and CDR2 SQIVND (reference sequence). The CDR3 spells CASRPGQRNTEAFF. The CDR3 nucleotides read TGTGCCAGTAGACCGGGACAGAGGAACACTGAAGCTTTCTTT.

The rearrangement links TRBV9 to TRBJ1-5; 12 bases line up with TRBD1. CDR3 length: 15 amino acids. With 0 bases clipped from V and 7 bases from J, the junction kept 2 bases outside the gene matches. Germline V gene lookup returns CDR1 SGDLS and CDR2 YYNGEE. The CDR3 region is CASSVGGTGGQPQHF. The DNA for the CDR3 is TGTGCCAGCAGCGTAGGGGGGACAGGGGGCCAGCCCCAGCATTTT.

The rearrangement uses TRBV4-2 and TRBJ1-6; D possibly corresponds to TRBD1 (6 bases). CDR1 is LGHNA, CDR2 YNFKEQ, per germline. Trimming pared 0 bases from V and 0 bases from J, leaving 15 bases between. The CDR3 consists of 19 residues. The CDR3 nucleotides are TGTGCCAGCAGCCAAGAAGTACAGGGTAAAGTCTCCTATAATTCACCCCTCCACTTT. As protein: CASSQEVQGKVSYNSPLHF.

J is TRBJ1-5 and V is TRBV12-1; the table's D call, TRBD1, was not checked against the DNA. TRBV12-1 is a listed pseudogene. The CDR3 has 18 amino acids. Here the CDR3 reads CASSSANQGSSRNQPQHF. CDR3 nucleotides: TGTGCCAGCAGCTCCGCAAATCAGGGAAGTTCCCGCAATCAGCCCCAGCATTTT.

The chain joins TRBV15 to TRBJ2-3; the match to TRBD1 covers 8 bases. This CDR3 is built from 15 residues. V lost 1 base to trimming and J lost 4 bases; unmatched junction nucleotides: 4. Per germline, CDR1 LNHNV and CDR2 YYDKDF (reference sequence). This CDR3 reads CATSRGTGWADTQYF. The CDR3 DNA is TGTGCCACCAGCAGAGGGACAGGGTGGGCAGATACGCAGTATTTT.

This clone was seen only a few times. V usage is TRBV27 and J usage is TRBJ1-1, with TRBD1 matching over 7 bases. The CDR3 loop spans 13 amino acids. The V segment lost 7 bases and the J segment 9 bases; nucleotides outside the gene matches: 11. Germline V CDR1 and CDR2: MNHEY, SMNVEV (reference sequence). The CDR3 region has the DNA TGTGCCAGCATGGGGATGACAGGGTATAAAGCTTTCTTT. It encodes CASMGMTGYKAFF.

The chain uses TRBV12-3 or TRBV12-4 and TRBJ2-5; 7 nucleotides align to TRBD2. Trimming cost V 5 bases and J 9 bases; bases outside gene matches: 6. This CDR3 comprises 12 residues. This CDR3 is CASSASGGPQYF. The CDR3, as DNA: TGTGCCAGCAGTGCGTCGGGGGGTCCCCAGTACTTC.